Listed below are T cell receptor beta chains from one sample, sequenced in a study of kidney transplant recipient with SARS-CoV-2 infection. MiXCR was run by TCRdb on the reads, yielding one entry per CDR3 protein. The data show 200,000 to 300,000 distinct CDR3 sequences, about 28% seen once. The source was a blood sample, collected at baseline and between days 110 and 120 from a kidney transplant recipient. Source of these receptors: a male patient in his 30s who had COVID-19 and was a kidney transplant recipient. T cells may partly derive from the graft donor. The CDR3 runs from the conserved cysteine through the conserved F or W. D genes are given only for firm matches. Part of the rows lack a size; the others show once, few, many or a class for expanded clones.

D,V,size,J,DNA,CDR3
.,TRBV5-4,few,TRBJ1-2,TGTGCCAGCTTGATTCACGTACCAGGAAAGACCTATGGCTACACCTTC,CASLIHVPGKTYGYTF
TRBD2,TRBV19,.,TRBJ2-1,TGTGCCAGTAGGACCGGGACTAGCAGGTTACATGAGCAGTTCTTC,CASRTGTSRLHEQFF
TRBD2,TRBV5-5,few,TRBJ2-3,TGTGCCAGCAGCTGGATGGGGGGGAGCACAGATACGCAGTATTTT,CASSWMGGSTDTQYF
.,TRBV15,many,TRBJ1-2,TGTGCCACCAGCTTCCGTCAAAGGTGTGGAAAGACCTATGGCTACACCTTC,CATSFRQRCGKTYGYTF
.,TRBV6-5,many,TRBJ1-1,TGTGCCAGCAGTCCCGGAAGGGGCGCTGAAGCTTTCTTT,CASSPGRGAEAFF
.,TRBV12-3/TRBV12-4,.,TRBJ2-6,TGTGCCAGCAGTATCACGACCCATTCGACAGTTAACTCTGGGGCCAACGTCCTGACTTTC,CASSITTHSTVNSGANVLTF
.,TRBV2,few,TRBJ2-5,TGTGCCAGCAGCATGAATGATTTCTTGGGGGCCCAAGAGACCCAGTACTTC,CASSMNDFLGAQETQYF
.,TRBV30,many,TRBJ1-5,TGTGCCTGGAGTGGTGGACGGGGTGGAAGCAATCAGCCCCAGCATTTT,CAWSGGRGGSNQPQHF
TRBD1,TRBV5-5,many,TRBJ2-7,TGTGCCAGCAGCTTGGGTGGACAGGGACCTTACGAGCAGTACTTC,CASSLGGQGPYEQYF
.,TRBV7-9,.,TRBJ2-7,TGTGCCAGCAGCTCCGTAGGAGGGGTGTACGAGCAGTACTTC,CASSSVGGVYEQYF
.,TRBV20-1,many,TRBJ1-4,TGCAGTGCTAGACGAGGGGGAGCTTATGAAAAACTGTTTTTT,CSARRGGAYEKLFF
TRBD1,TRBV7-6,.,TRBJ2-7,TGTGCCAGCAGCCCCCGGGACAGGGGGTCCTACGAGCAGTGCTTC,CASSPRDRGSYEQCF
TRBD1,TRBV5-6,few,TRBJ2-3,TGTGCCAGCAGTTGGGACAGGTCCACAGATACGCAGTATTTT,CASSWDRSTDTQYF
.,TRBV3-2,many,TRBJ2-5,TGTGCCAGCAGCCAAAGATGGGAGACCCAGTACTTC,CASSQRWETQYF
.,TRBV3-2,many,TRBJ2-3,TGTGCCAGCGGGTTTGGGGGAACAGATACGCAGTATTTT,CASGFGGTDTQYF
.,TRBV7-1,many,TRBJ1-2,TGTGCCAGCAGCTTCCGGCTTCACGAGGGAAAGACCTATGGCTACACCTTC,CASSFRLHEGKTYGYTF
.,TRBV7-7,many,TRBJ1-2,TGTGCCAGCAGCCCTCCAAATAAGTGCCGAAAGACCTATGGCTACACCTTC,CASSPPNKCRKTYGYTF
.,TRBV5-1,.,TRBJ2-1,TGCGCCAGCAACAACAGGGGGGGGGCTTACAATGAGCAGTTCTTC,CASNNRGGAYNEQFF
.,TRBV2,.,TRBJ2-1,TGTGCCAGCACCCTTAGCGGCAATGAGCAGTTCTTC,CASTLSGNEQFF
.,TRBV5-1,many,TRBJ2-7,TGCGCCAGCTCAAAGGGGGGGACCCACGCCTACGAGCAGTACTTC,CASSKGGTHAYEQYF
.,TRBV7-2,many,TRBJ1-2,TGTGCCAGCAGCCGGAAAGCCAGAGACGGAAAGACCTATGGCTACACCTTC,CASSRKARDGKTYGYTF
TRBD1,TRBV20-1,many,TRBJ1-6,TGCAGTGCTAGAGATGTGCAGGGGGGTTATAATTCACCCCTCCACTTT,CSARDVQGGYNSPLHF
.,TRBV6-1,.,TRBJ2-5,TGTGCCAGCAGTGAAGCGGATTGGGGGGTCGGGGAGACCCAGTACTTC,CASSEADWGVGETQYF
.,TRBV7-9,many,TRBJ2-1,TGTGCCAGCAGCCAAACAAGTGACCCGAACAATGAGCAGTTCTTC,CASSQTSDPNNEQFF
TRBD1,TRBV2,many,TRBJ1-1,TGTGCCAGCTATATCCCGGGACAGGGTGAAGCTTTCTTT,CASYIPGQGEAFF
.,TRBV16,few,TRBJ2-1,TGTGCCAGCAGCCAATCGTTAGACAGTTCCTACAATGAGCAGTTCTTC,CASSQSLDSSYNEQFF
.,TRBV27,many,TRBJ2-3,TGTGCCAGCAACGTACATCCCCGTGCAGATACGCAGTATTTT,CASNVHPRADTQYF
.,TRBV12-3/TRBV12-4,.,TRBJ2-7,TGTGCCGGCAGTTCCGGGGGCTACGAGCAGTACTTC,CAGSSGGYEQYF
TRBD2,TRBV7-2,.,TRBJ2-1,TGTGCCAGCAGCTTAGCGGTCGGTAGCGGGTCTCCGGGTGATGAGCAGTTCTTC,CASSLAVGSGSPGDEQFF
.,TRBV7-8,.,TRBJ1-2,TGTGCCAGCAGCGCTACTGTGTTTACCCGAAAGACCTATGGCTACACCTTC,CASSATVFTRKTYGYTF
.,TRBV5-4,many,TRBJ1-4,TGTGCCAGCAGCCACAGCCCCGGACGGAAAAATGAAAAACTGTTTTTT,CASSHSPGRKNEKLFF
TRBD1,TRBV12-3/TRBV12-4,many,TRBJ2-5,TGTGCCAGCAGTAGGGACAGGGGCCAAGAGACCCAGTACTTC,CASSRDRGQETQYF
TRBD1,TRBV28,many,TRBJ1-3,TGTGCCAGCTCGTCGGGACAGGGGAACACCATATATTTT,CASSSGQGNTIYF
TRBD2,TRBV28,few,TRBJ2-1,TGTGCCAGCAGTGCTAGCGGGGGGAACAATGAGCAGTTCTTC,CASSASGGNNEQFF
.,TRBV20-1,many,TRBJ2-2,TGCAGTGCCACAGCAGGGATTGTCGCCGGGGAGCTGTTTTTT,CSATAGIVAGELFF
.,TRBV5-1,many,TRBJ1-1,TGCGCCAGCAGCTTGGGCAATGGCGACACTGAAGCTTTCTTT,CASSLGNGDTEAFF
TRBD2,TRBV7-9,many,TRBJ2-7,TGTGCCAGCAGCCCGACTAGCGGGTTCTCCTACGAGCAGTACTTC,CASSPTSGFSYEQYF
.,TRBV7-2,few,TRBJ1-3,TGTGCCAGCAGATATGACACCTCTGGAAACACCATATATTTT,CASRYDTSGNTIYF
.,TRBV6-4,many,TRBJ2-2,TGTGCCAGCAGCCGGGACAACACCGGGGAGCTGTTTTTT,CASSRDNTGELFF
.,TRBV29-1,few,TRBJ2-1,TGCAGCGTTGATAGGGACACTTTCAATGAGCAGTTCTTC,CSVDRDTFNEQFF